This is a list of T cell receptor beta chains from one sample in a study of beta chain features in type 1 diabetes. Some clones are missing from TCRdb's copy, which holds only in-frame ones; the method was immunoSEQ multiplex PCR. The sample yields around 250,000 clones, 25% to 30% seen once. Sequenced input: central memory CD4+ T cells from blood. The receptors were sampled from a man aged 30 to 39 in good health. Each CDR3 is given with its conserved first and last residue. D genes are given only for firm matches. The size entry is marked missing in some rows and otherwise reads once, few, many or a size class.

TGTGCCAGCAGCTTGCCGGTCGGAGAGACCCAGTACTTC	CASSLPVGETQYF	TRBV7-2	many	.	TRBJ2-5
TGTGCCAGCAGCTTAGACGGAGCCAAAAACATTCAGTACTTC	CASSLDGAKNIQYF	TRBV7-2	.	.	TRBJ2-4
TGCAGCGTTTTACAGGGTATCACTGAAGCTTTCTTT	CSVLQGITEAFF	TRBV29-1	few	.	TRBJ1-1
TGTGCCAGCAGCTTAGTCAAATCCACCGGGGAGCTGTTTTTT	CASSLVKSTGELFF	TRBV7-6	.	.	TRBJ2-2
TGTGCCAGCAGCCAAACAGCATTATCACTTGAAGCTTTCTTT	CASSQTALSLEAFF	TRBV7-2	.	.	TRBJ1-1
TGTGCCAGCAGCTTGACTAGCGGGTCCGGCTACGAGCAGTACTTC	CASSLTSGSGYEQYF	TRBV5-4	.	TRBD2	TRBJ2-7
TGCGCCAGCAGAGAAAACTATGGCTACACCTTC	CASRENYGYTF	TRBV5-1	.	.	TRBJ1-2
TGTGCCAGCAGTGACTACAATGAGCAGTTCTTC	CASSDYNEQFF	TRBV25-1	.	.	TRBJ2-1
TGTGCCAGCAGCCGACAGGGGGACAGCACAGATACGCAGTATTTT	CASSRQGDSTDTQYF	TRBV11-3	few	TRBD1	TRBJ2-3
TGCGCCAGCAGCCCCCAACTAGCGGGAGGTACAGATACGCAGTATTTT	CASSPQLAGGTDTQYF	TRBV5-1	.	TRBD2	TRBJ2-3
TGCAGCGCCCTCCGGACCGGTAGTGAGGGGTATGGCTACACCTTC	CSALRTGSEGYGYTF	TRBV29-1	.	.	TRBJ1-2
TGCGCCAGCAGCCGGGGAGGGAGCGAGCAGTACTTC	CASSRGGSEQYF	TRBV4-3	.	TRBD2	TRBJ2-7
TGTGCCAGCAGTGAGCGTGACCTAGCGGGTACCCTACATGAGCAGTTCTTC	CASSERDLAGTLHEQFF	TRBV25-1	few	TRBD2	TRBJ2-1
TGCGCCAGCAGCCCAGGGACTTCAAATTACGAGCAGTACTTC	CASSPGTSNYEQYF	TRBV5-1	.	.	TRBJ2-7
TGTGCCATCAGAGCCGGGACAGGGAACCATGAGCAGTTCTTC	CAIRAGTGNHEQFF	TRBV10-3	.	TRBD1	TRBJ2-1
TGTGCCAGCAGCTCCCCCGGACTCCGAGAGACCCAGTACTTC	CASSSPGLRETQYF	TRBV7-6	few	.	TRBJ2-5
TGTGCCAGTATGGGAGAACGATACTATGGCTACACCTTC	CASMGERYYGYTF	TRBV19	.	.	TRBJ1-2
TGTGCCAGCAGCTTAGCGTCCAGCGGGAGCCACACCGGGGAGCTGTTTTTT	CASSLASSGSHTGELFF	TRBV7-9	few	TRBD2	TRBJ2-2
TGTGCCTGGAGTGCCTCTGACAGGGTATGGGGTACCCCATACAATGAGCAGTTCTTC	CAWSASDRVWGTPYNEQFF	TRBV30	many	TRBD1	TRBJ2-1
TGCAGCGTTATGGTCGGGACATACCAAGAGACCCAGTACTTC	CSVMVGTYQETQYF	TRBV29-1	.	.	TRBJ2-5
TGCGCCAGCAGTGTGCAGGGGAGCAATCAGCCCCAGCATTTT	CASSVQGSNQPQHF	TRBV10-2	.	.	TRBJ1-5
TGCGCCAGCAGCTTCAAAGACAACTACACCTTC	CASSFKDNYTF	TRBV5-1	.	.	TRBJ1-2
TGTGCCAGCAGCAAAATCCAAGAGACCCAGTACTTC	CASSKIQETQYF	TRBV14	few	.	TRBJ2-5
TGTGCCAGCAGTCAACGGGAGACCCAGTACTTC	CASSQRETQYF	TRBV6-6	.	.	TRBJ2-5
TGTGCCAGCGACAGGGGCTCCTACGAGCAGTACTTC	CASDRGSYEQYF	TRBV7-2	.	TRBD1	TRBJ2-7
TGTGCCTGGAGTCTTACCGGGATCCCAACCGGGGAGCTGTTTTTT	CAWSLTGIPTGELFF	TRBV30	.	.	TRBJ2-2
TGTGCCAGCAGCCACCGTAGACTAGCGGGATCTGGCGAGCAGTACTTC	CASSHRRLAGSGEQYF	TRBV7-2	.	TRBD2	TRBJ2-7
TGTGCCAGCAGCTCCGCAGGGAACTATGGCTACACCTTC	CASSSAGNYGYTF	TRBV7-8	.	.	TRBJ1-2
TGTGCCAGCAGCCTAGAGGCTTTTAAGGTGCTAGCGGGCGAGCAGTACTTC	CASSLEAFKVLAGEQYF	TRBV7-2	.	TRBD2	TRBJ2-7
TGTGCCAGTAGTCCCGCCCCGAACACCGGGGAGCTGTTTTTT	CASSPAPNTGELFF	TRBV19	few	.	TRBJ2-2
TGCGCCAGCAGCCAAGGAATTCAACTGAGGTCGGGTGAGCAGTTCTTC	CASSQGIQLRSGEQFF	TRBV4-1	.	.	TRBJ2-1
TGTGCCAGCAGTGCACAGGGATTCACCGGGGAGCTGTTTTTT	CASSAQGFTGELFF	TRBV7-2	.	.	TRBJ2-2
TGTGCCTGGAGCTCCCAACGGGTGAAAGCTTTCTTT	CAWSSQRVKAFF	TRBV30	few	.	TRBJ1-1
TGTGCCAGCAACTTGGTAGCGGAAAGCTCCTACGAGCAGTACTTC	CASNLVAESSYEQYF	TRBV11-2	.	.	TRBJ2-7
TGCAGCGTTGGACTAGCGGGAAATTGGAATGAGCAGTTCTTC	CSVGLAGNWNEQFF	TRBV29-1	.	TRBD2	TRBJ2-1
TGTGCCAGCTCACCACTATTAGCGGGGGATGAGCAGTTCTTC	CASSPLLAGDEQFF	TRBV18	many	TRBD2	TRBJ2-1
TGTGCCAGTAAGGGGACAGTAACCTACGAGCAGTACTTC	CASKGTVTYEQYF	TRBV28	few	TRBD1	TRBJ2-7
TGTGCCAGCAGCTTATTCTCCCCGGGCATGACTGGGGCCAACGTCCTGACTTTC	CASSLFSPGMTGANVLTF	TRBV7-2	few	.	TRBJ2-6
TGTGCCAGCAGCCGACAGGGGATGAACACTGAAGCTTTCTTT	CASSRQGMNTEAFF	TRBV2	.	TRBD1	TRBJ1-1
TGTGCCAGCAGCTTAAAATTCGCTAACAGGGAGCAGTTCTTC	CASSLKFANREQFF	TRBV7-2	.	.	TRBJ2-1
TGTGCCAGCAGTGCCTCGGCGGGGGGGCGGAAGACCCAGTACTTC	CASSASAGGRKTQYF	TRBV2	once	TRBD2	TRBJ2-5
TGTGCCAGCAGCCAGGGGTATAGCTCCCATGAGCAGTTCTTC	CASSQGYSSHEQFF	TRBV11-3	.	.	TRBJ2-1
TGTGCCAGCAGTTCCTCGCCAGGCAGCTATGGCTACACCTTC	CASSSSPGSYGYTF	TRBV28	.	.	TRBJ1-2
TGTGCCAGCAGTCCCTCTGGGGTAGCGGGGGTCTACGAGCAGTACTTC	CASSPSGVAGVYEQYF	TRBV28	.	TRBD2	TRBJ2-7
TGTGCCAGCCATCCCGGTCGGGGAAGCTACAATGAGCAGTTCTTC	CASHPGRGSYNEQFF	TRBV7-2	.	.	TRBJ2-1
TGTGCCAGCAGGGATTTGTCAGGGAGATTAGCTGAAGCTTTCTTT	CASRDLSGRLAEAFF	TRBV6-1	few	.	TRBJ1-1
TGTGCCAGCAGCCATAGAAGGGACGGCACCGGGGAGCTGTTTTTT	CASSHRRDGTGELFF	TRBV7-2	.	.	TRBJ2-2